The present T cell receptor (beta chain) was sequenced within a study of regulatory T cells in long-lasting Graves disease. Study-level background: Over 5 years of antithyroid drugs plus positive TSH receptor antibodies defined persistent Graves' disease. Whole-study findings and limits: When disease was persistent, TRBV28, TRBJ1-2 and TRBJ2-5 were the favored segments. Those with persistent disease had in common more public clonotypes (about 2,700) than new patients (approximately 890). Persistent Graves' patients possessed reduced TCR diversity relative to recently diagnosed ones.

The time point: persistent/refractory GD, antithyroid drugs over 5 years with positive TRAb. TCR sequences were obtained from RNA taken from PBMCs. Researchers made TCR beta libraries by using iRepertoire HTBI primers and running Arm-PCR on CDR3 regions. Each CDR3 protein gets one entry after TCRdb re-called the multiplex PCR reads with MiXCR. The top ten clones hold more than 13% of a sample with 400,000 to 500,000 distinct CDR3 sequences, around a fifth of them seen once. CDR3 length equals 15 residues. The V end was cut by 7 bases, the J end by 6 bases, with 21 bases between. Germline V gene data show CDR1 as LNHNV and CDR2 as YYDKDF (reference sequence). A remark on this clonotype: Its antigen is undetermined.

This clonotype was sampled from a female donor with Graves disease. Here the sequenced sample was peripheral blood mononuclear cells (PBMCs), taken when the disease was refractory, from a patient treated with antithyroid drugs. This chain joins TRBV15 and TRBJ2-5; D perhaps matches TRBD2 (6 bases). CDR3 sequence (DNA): TGTGCCACCAACAGTATCGGGAGCAATGAAAAGACCCAGTACTTC. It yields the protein CATNSIGSNEKTQYF.